This entry describes one T cell receptor (beta chain). Antigen specificity is unknown. At one boundary the junction diverges from the germline segment, which might be a read error. The data stem from a study of tumor and adjacent non-tumor tissue in lung cancer. Study-wide results and limits: Tumor repertoires had a smaller top 100 clone share than normal lung.

No cell sorting was done before RNA was extracted from the tissue. TCRbeta libraries were built with three rounds of nested PCR, modified from ARM-PCR. TCRdb reprocessed the multiplex PCR reads with MiXCR, giving one entry per CDR3 protein. This sample carries more than 95,000 distinct CDR3 sequences, 66% of them seen once, and the ten largest clones take over 10%. The CDR3 consists of 13 residues. CDR1 SGHAT and CDR2 FQDESV come from the germline V gene (reference sequence). The receptor was isolated from a young man with non-small cell lung cancer. The rearrangement links TRBV11-1 to TRBJ1-1; D remains unclear. Specimen: lung tumor tissue. The CDR3 DNA reads as TGTGCCAGCAGCTTAGCAGGGCGGGCTGAATCTTTCTTT. Translating it yields CASSLAGRAESFF.